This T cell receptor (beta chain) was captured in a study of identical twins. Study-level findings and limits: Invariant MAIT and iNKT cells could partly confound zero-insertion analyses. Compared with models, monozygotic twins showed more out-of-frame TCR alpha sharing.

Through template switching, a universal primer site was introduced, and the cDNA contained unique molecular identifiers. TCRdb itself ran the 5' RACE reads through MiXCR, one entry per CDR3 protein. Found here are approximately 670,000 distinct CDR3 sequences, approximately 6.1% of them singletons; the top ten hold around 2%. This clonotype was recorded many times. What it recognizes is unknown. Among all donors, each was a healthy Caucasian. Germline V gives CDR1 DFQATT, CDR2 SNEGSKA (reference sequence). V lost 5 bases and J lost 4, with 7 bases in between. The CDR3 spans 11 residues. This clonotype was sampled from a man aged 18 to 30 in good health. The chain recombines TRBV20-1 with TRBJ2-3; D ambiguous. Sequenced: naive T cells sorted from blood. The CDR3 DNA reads TGCAGTGCTTCTATCCCAGATACGCAGTATTTT. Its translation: CSASIPDTQYF.